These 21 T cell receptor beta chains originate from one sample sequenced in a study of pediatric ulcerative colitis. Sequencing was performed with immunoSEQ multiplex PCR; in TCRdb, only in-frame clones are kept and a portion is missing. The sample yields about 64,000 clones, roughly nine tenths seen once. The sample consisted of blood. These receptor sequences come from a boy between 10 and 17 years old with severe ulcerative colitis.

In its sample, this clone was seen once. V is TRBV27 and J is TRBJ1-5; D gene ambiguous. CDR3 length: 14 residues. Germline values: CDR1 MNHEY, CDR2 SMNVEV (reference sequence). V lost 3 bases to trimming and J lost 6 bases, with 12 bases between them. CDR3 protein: CASSFSGVGQPQHF. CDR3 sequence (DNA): TGTGCCAGCAGTTTTTCTGGGGTCGGTCAGCCCCAGCATTTT.

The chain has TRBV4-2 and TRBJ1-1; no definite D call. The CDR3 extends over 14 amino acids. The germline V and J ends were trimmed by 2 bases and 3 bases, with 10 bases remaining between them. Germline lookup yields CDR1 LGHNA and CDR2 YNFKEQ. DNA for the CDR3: TGTGCCAGCAGCCAAATGGGTTTGGACACTGAAGCTTTCTTT. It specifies CASSQMGLDTEAFF.

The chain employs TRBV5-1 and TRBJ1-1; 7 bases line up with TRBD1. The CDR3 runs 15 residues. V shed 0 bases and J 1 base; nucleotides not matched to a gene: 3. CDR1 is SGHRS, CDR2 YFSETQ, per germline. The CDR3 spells CASSLEGTENTEAFF. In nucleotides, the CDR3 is TGCGCCAGCAGCTTGGAGGGGACAGAGAACACTGAAGCTTTCTTT.

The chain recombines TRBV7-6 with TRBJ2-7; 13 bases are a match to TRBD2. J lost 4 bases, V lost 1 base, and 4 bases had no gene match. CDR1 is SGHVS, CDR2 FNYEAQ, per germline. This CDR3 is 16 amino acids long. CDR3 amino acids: CASSLGTSGSIYEQYF. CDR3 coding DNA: TGTGCCAGCAGCTTAGGGACTAGCGGGAGCATATACGAGCAGTACTTC.

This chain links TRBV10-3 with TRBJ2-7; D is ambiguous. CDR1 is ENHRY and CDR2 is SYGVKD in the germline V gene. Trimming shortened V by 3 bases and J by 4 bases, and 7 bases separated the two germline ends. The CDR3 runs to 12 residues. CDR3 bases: TGTGCCATCAGTGACCCCGGGTACGAGCAGTACTTC. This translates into CAISDPGYEQYF.

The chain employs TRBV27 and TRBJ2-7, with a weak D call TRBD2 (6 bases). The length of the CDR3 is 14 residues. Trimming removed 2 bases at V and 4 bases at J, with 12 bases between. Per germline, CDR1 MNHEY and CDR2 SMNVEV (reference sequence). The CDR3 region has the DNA TGTGCCAGCAGTTTAATCCCGGGAGCGTACGAGCAGTACTTC. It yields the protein CASSLIPGAYEQYF.

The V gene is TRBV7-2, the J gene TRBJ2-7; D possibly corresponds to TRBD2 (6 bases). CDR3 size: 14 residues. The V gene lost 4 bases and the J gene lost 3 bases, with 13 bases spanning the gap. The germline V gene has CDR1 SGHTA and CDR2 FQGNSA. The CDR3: CASSSRLESYEQYF. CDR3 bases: TGTGCCAGCAGCTCCCGACTAGAGAGCTACGAGCAGTACTTC.

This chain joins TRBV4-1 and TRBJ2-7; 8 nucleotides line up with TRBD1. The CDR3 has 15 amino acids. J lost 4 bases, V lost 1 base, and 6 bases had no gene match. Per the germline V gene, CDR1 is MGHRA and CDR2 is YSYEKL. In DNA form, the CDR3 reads TGCGCCAGCAGCCAAGGGAGCAGGGGGCTTTACGAGCAGTACTTC. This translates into CASSQGSRGLYEQYF.

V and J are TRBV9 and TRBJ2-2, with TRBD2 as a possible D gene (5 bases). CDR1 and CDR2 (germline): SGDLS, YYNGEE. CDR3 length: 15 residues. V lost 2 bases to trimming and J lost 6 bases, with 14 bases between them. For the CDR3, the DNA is TGTGCCAGCAGCGTCCAGTCGGCCGGGGCCGGGGAGCTGTTTTTT. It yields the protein CASSVQSAGAGELFF.

The CDR3 protein is CASSLIGVYNEQFF. The DNA of the CDR3 is TGTGCCAGCAGTTTGATAGGGGTCTACAATGAGCAGTTCTTC. J is TRBJ2-1 and V is TRBV28; TRBD1 is a possible D gene (5 bases). Germline CDR1 MDHEN, CDR2 SYDVKM. Trimming shortened V by 3 bases and J by 3 bases, and 9 bases separated the two germline ends. The CDR3 has 14 residues.

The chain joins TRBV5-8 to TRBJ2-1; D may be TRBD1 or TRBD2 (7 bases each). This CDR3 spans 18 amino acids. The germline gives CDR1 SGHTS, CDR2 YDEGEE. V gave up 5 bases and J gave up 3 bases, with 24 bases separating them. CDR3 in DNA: TGTGCCAGCAGATCTGAGGGGGCGGTTGGCGGGAGCTACAATGAGCAGTTCTTC. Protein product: CASRSEGAVGGSYNEQFF.

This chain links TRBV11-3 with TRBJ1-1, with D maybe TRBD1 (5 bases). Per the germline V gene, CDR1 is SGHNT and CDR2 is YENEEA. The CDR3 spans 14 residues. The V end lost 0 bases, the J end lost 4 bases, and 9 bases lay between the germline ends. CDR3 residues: CASSLDFGGTEAFF. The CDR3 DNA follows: TGTGCCAGCAGCTTAGATTTTGGGGGCACTGAAGCTTTCTTT.

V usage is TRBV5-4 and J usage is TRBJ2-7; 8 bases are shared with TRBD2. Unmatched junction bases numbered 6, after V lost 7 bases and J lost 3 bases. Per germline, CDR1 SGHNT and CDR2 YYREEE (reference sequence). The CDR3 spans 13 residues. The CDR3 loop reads CASHHSGSYEQYF. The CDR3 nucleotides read TGTGCCAGCCATCACAGCGGGAGCTACGAGCAGTACTTC. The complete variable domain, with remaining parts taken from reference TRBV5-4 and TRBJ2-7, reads ETGVTQSPTHLIKTRGQQVTLRCSSQSGHNTVSWYQQALGQGPQFIFQYYREEENGRGNFPPRFSGLQFPNYSSELNVNALELDDSALYLCASHHSGSYEQYFGPGTRLTVT.

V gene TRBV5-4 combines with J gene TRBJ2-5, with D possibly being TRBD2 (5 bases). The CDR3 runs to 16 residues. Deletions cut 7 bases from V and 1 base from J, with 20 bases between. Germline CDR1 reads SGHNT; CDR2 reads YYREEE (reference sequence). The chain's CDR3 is CASQEAEFNPQETQYF. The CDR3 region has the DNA TGTGCCAGCCAGGAGGCGGAGTTTAATCCCCAAGAGACCCAGTACTTC.

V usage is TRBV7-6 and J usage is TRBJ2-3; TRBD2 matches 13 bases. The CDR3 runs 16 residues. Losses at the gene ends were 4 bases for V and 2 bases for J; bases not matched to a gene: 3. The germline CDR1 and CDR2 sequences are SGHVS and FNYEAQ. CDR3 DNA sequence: TGTGCCAGCAGCTCGGGACTAGCGGGACTCACAGATACGCAGTATTTT. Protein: CASSSGLAGLTDTQYF.

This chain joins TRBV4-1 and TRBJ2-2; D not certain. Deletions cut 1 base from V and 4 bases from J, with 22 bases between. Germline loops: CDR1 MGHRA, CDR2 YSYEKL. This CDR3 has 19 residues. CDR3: CASSQGVLMLPNSTGELFF. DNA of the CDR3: TGCGCCAGCAGCCAAGGGGTACTAATGCTCCCGAACTCCACCGGGGAGCTGTTTTTT.

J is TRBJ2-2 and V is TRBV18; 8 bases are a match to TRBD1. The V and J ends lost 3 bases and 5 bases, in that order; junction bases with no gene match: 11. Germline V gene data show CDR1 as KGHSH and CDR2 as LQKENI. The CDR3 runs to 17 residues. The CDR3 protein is CASSPETDRGQTGELFF. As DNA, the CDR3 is TGTGCCAGCTCACCCGAAACCGACAGGGGTCAAACCGGGGAGCTGTTTTTT.

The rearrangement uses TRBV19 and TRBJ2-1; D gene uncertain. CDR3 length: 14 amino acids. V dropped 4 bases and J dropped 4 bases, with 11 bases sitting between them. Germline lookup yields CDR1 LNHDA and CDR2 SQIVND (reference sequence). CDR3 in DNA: TGTGCCAGTAGTACCCCTCCCATTTACAATGAGCAGTTCTTC. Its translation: CASSTPPIYNEQFF.

The CDR3 loop is CASSQDWGSGYTF. Here the CDR3 DNA reads TGCGCCAGCAGCCAAGATTGGGGGAGCGGCTACACCTTC. V usage is TRBV4-1 and J usage is TRBJ1-2, with D possibly TRBD1 on 5 matching bases. V shed 0 bases and J shed 8 bases, with 10 bases lying between them. Looked up from germline, CDR1 is MGHRA and CDR2 is YSYEKL. CDR3 length equals 13 residues.

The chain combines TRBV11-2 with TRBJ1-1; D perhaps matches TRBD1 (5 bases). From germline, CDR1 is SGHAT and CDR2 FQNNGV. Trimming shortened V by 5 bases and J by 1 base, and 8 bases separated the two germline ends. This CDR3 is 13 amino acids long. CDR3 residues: CASSAQENTEAFF. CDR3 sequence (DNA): TGTGCCAGCAGCGCACAGGAGAACACTGAAGCTTTCTTT.

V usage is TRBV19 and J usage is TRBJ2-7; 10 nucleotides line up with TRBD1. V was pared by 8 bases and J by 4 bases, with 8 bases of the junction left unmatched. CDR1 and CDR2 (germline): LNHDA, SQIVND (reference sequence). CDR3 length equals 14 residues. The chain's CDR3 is CASGTGTGVYEQYF. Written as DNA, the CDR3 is TGTGCCAGTGGGACCGGGACAGGGGTGTACGAGCAGTACTTC.